The 7 T cell receptor beta chains presented below share a single source sample, sequenced in a study of T cell responses to AZD1222 COVID-19 vaccine. Profiled with immunoSEQ multiplex PCR; TCRdb holds only in-frame clones, not every one. The table lists 90,000 to 150,000 clones, around 90% of them singletons. Sample: peripheral blood, taken on day 0 of AZD1222 vaccination. Every receptor here comes from an adult in good health.

The rearrangement uses TRBV27 and TRBJ2-5, with a possible D match to TRBD1 (6 bases). The germline gives CDR1 MNHEY, CDR2 SMNVEV (reference sequence). Trimming removed 5 bases from V and 2 bases from J, with 9 bases in between. The CDR3 runs to 13 residues. As DNA, the CDR3 is TGTGCCAGCAGTGAAGGGGGTCAAGAGACCCAGTACTTC. Translation: CASSEGGQETQYF.

Note on this clone: At the DNA level, this CDR3 is encoded by other sequences in the same sample as well. The chain employs TRBV4-2 and TRBJ1-3; no clear D gene. The CDR3 spans 16 residues. The V end lost 1 base, the J end lost 0 bases, and 10 bases lay between the germline ends. CDR1 LGHNA and CDR2 YNFKEQ come from the germline V gene. CDR3: CASSQVARGSGNTIYF. Here the CDR3 DNA reads TGTGCCAGCAGCCAAGTGGCACGGGGCTCTGGAAACACCATATATTTT.

The chain recombines TRBV29-1 with TRBJ1-2, with D hard to call. This CDR3 spans 13 amino acids. The V end lost 3 bases, the J end lost 5 bases, and 13 bases lay between the germline ends. Germline V CDR1 and CDR2: SQVTM, ANQGSEA. CDR3 sequence: CSVEVRSQYGYTF. CDR3 nucleotide sequence: TGCAGCGTTGAGGTCCGGTCCCAATATGGCTACACCTTC.

The chain employs TRBV27 and TRBJ1-1, with D perhaps matching TRBD1 (5 bases). Trimming took off 5 bases at V and 6 bases at J, with 10 bases between the two ends. In germline, CDR1 is MNHEY, CDR2 SMNVEV (reference sequence). The CDR3 totals 12 residues. The CDR3, as DNA: TGTGCCAGCAGTGCTACGGGGGCTGAAGCTTTCTTT. This translates into CASSATGAEAFF.

The genes are TRBV10-1 and TRBJ2-7, with 8 bases aligning to TRBD2. This CDR3 is built from 15 residues. CDR1 is WNHNN, CDR2 SYGVQD, per germline (reference sequence). V was clipped by 4 bases and J by 1 base; unmatched bases: 6. CDR3 sequence reads: CASSGAGGRSYEQYF. The CDR3, as DNA: TGCGCCAGCAGTGGTGCGGGGGGCCGATCCTACGAGCAGTACTTC.

The chain employs TRBV5-1 and TRBJ2-5; no definite D call. The CDR3 runs 13 residues. The germline V gene encodes CDR1 SGHRS and CDR2 YFSETQ. Trimming took off 0 bases at V and 3 bases at J, with 6 bases between the two ends. This chain's CDR3 is CASSLVRKETQYF. CDR3 DNA sequence: TGCGCCAGCAGCTTGGTTCGGAAAGAGACCCAGTACTTC. Full variable domain (missing parts from reference TRBV5-1 and TRBJ2-5): KAGVTQTPRYLIKTRGQQVTLSCSPISGHRSVSWYQQTPGQGLQFLFEYFSETQRNKGNFPGRFSGRQFSNSRSEMNVSTLELGDSALYLCASSLVRKETQYFGPGTRLLVL.

The J gene is TRBJ1-1, the V gene TRBV5-1, with D possibly being TRBD1 (6 bases). V dropped 3 bases and J dropped 1 base, with 10 bases sitting between them. The CDR3 loop spans 14 amino acids. Per germline, CDR1 SGHRS and CDR2 YFSETQ. In DNA form, the CDR3 reads TGCGCCAGCAGCTCACAGGGCGGGAACACTGAAGCTTTCTTT. It specifies CASSSQGGNTEAFF.